These 3 T cell receptor beta chains originate from one sample sequenced in a study of Graves' ophthalmopathy and Graves' hyperthyroidism. CDR3 regions of TCR beta were amplified from RNA transcripts. HTBI primers were used in a first-round RT-PCR, which preceded a second-round multiplex PCR. MiXCR, applied by TCRdb to the multiplex PCR reads, yields one record per CDR3 protein. The sample holds just over 400,000 distinct CDR3 sequences; under 25% are singletons and the top ten take approximately 3%. Sequencing input: peripheral blood. Receptors originate from a woman under 30 with stable Graves' hyperthyroidism.

This clonotype was seen a handful of times. Given a much more abundant clone one base away, this may be a read error. The V call is TRBV5-1, the J call TRBJ2-7; 7 positions agree with TRBD2. The CDR3 contains 13 residues. Per the germline V gene, CDR1 is SGHRS and CDR2 is YFSETQ. The CDR3, as DNA: TGCGTCAGCAGCGAGGTAGCGGGCTACGAGCAGTACTTC. It codes for CVSSEVAGYEQYF.

The chain links TRBV10-2 to TRBJ2-7; 11 bases are a match to TRBD2. CDR3 length: 14 amino acids. Germline CDR1 is WSHSY and CDR2 is SAAADI. The junction had 2 bases not matched to a gene; V was cut back by 4 bases and J by 3 bases. Here the CDR3 reads CASSGLAGRYEQYF. The CDR3 nucleotides read TGCGCCAGCAGTGGACTAGCGGGGCGCTACGAGCAGTACTTC.

This clonotype was detected ten times or more. V usage is TRBV28 and J usage is TRBJ1-1; 7 bases are a match to TRBD1. Germline CDR1 and CDR2: MDHEN and SYDVKM. The CDR3 covers 15 residues. The V segment lost 6 bases and the J segment 6 bases; nucleotides outside the gene matches: 13. The CDR3 DNA reads TGTGCCAGCAGACCCCAGGGGGGAGGGATGGCTGAAGCTTTCTTT. This gives the protein CASRPQGGGMAEAFF.